The 9 T cell receptor beta chains reported below all come from one sample, sequenced in a study of blood T cell repertoires in COVID-19 (dated by TCRdb to the early 2020s). To prepare the library, the immunoSEQ multiplex PCR assay was applied. The table was pulled from immuneACCESS by TCRdb, which kept in-frame rearrangements only. Such tables lose some clones; where checked, under half of the loss comes from unresolved V genes, and the rest has no known cause. Across this sample there are under 300,000 clones, with about 88% seen only once. Around 4.6% of the sample is taken by the ten largest. Sequencing was done on a sample of peripheral blood. These receptors were collected from a woman aged 40 to 50 who had recovered from COVID-19.

The V gene is TRBV5-1, the J gene TRBJ2-7; TRBD1 matches at 9 bases. From germline, CDR1 is SGHRS and CDR2 YFSETQ. V lost 0 bases to trimming and J lost 5 bases; unmatched junction nucleotides: 3. This CDR3 region has 14 residues. CDR3 DNA: TGCGCCAGCAGCTTGGGGGACAGGGAAAACGAGCAGTACTTC. Translation gives CASSLGDRENEQYF.

The rearrangement joins TRBV28 to TRBJ2-3; a possible D gene is TRBD1 (6 bases). The germline V and J ends were trimmed by 2 bases and 4 bases, with 10 bases remaining between them. In germline, CDR1 is MDHEN, CDR2 SYDVKM. This CDR3 spans 14 amino acids. CDR3 nucleotide sequence: TGTGCCAGCAGTTTAAAACAGGGAGCAGATACGCAGTATTTT. As protein: CASSLKQGADTQYF.

The count of this clone is one. The gene calls are TRBV7-8 and TRBJ1-5, with D possibly being TRBD1 (5 bases). With 5 bases removed from V and 1 base from J, the gap between germline ends came to 24 bases. Germline values: CDR1 SGHVS, CDR2 FQNEAQ. The CDR3 consists of 19 residues. This CDR3 reads CASSPDFVGQGLSNQPQHF. CDR3 in DNA: TGTGCCAGCAGCCCTGACTTTGTGGGGCAAGGTTTAAGCAATCAGCCCCAGCATTTT.

V usage is TRBV6-1 and J usage is TRBJ2-1; 8 bases align to TRBD2. V shed 3 bases, J shed 8 bases, and the junction held 9 bases outside the gene matches. Germline V CDR1 and CDR2: MNHNS, SASEGT. This CDR3 region has 15 residues. The DNA for the CDR3 is TGTGCCAGCAGTGAGCCGGGACTAGTCAGGGATGAGCAGTTCTTC. As protein: CASSEPGLVRDEQFF.

To note about this clone: Other DNA sequences in the same sample also yield this CDR3. The chain recombines TRBV11-3 with TRBJ1-2, with D maybe TRBD1 (6 bases). The V and J ends lost 1 base and 0 bases respectively, with 6 bases between them. This CDR3 comprises 14 residues. Germline CDR1 SGHNT, CDR2 YENEEA. The CDR3 here is CASSLGTANYGYTF. For the CDR3, the DNA is TGTGCCAGCAGCTTAGGGACAGCTAACTATGGCTACACCTTC.

As for this clone: Other DNA sequences in this specimen translate into the identical CDR3. V usage is TRBV5-4 and J usage is TRBJ2-3; 8 bases are shared with TRBD2. The germline V gene has CDR1 SGHNT and CDR2 YYREEE (reference sequence). The CDR3 length is 15 residues. V lost 2 bases to trimming and J lost 1 base; unmatched junction nucleotides: 3. CDR3 in DNA: TGTGCCAGCAGCTTAGCGGGAGCGGGCACAGATACGCAGTATTTT. It yields the protein CASSLAGAGTDTQYF.

This sequence joins TRBV5-4 and TRBJ1-6; unclear D gene. V was pared by 4 bases and J by 10 bases, with 12 bases between. CDR1 SGHNT and CDR2 YYREEE come from the germline V gene (reference sequence). The CDR3 extends over 13 amino acids. The CDR3 DNA follows: TGTGCCAGCAGCCCCCGGGGAGTCTCACCCCTCCACTTT. Translated: CASSPRGVSPLHF.

The V and J genes are TRBV15 and TRBJ2-2; D uncertain. This CDR3 is built from 14 residues. Trimming took off 1 base at V and 6 bases at J, with 9 bases between the two ends. CDR1 LNHNV and CDR2 YYDKDF come from the germline V gene (reference sequence). CDR3 sequence (DNA): TGTGCCACCAGCAGAGTATTGGAGCCCGGGGAGCTGTTTTTT. Protein: CATSRVLEPGELFF.

The chain uses TRBV13 and TRBJ1-5; 10 nucleotides match TRBD1. This CDR3 has 17 amino acids. Germline V gene lookup returns CDR1 PRHDT and CDR2 FYEKMQ (reference sequence). After removal of 5 bases from V and 5 bases from J, the junction contained 12 bases not matched to a gene. The CDR3 region is CASSRIPTGTGDQPQHF. DNA of the CDR3: TGTGCCAGCAGCCGAATTCCCACCGGGACAGGGGATCAGCCCCAGCATTTT.